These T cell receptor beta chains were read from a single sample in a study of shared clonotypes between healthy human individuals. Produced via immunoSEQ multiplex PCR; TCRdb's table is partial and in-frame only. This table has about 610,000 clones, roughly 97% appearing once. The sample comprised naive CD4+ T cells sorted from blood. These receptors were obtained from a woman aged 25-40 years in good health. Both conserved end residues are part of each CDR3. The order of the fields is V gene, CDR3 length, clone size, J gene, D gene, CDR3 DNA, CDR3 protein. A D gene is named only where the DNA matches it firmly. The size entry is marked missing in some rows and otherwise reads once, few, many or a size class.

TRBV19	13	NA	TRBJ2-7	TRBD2	TGTGCCACCCGGACTAGCGGAGAATACGAGCAGTACTTC	CATRTSGEYEQYF
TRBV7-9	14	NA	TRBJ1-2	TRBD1	TGTGCCAGCAGCCTCCGGACAGGGAACTATGGCTACACCTTC	CASSLRTGNYGYTF
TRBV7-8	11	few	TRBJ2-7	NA	TGTGCCGGAGATATAGGCTACGAGCAGTACTTC	CAGDIGYEQYF
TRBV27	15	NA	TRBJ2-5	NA	TGTGCCAGCAGTTTATCTAAGCTCTTCCAAGAGACCCAGTACTTC	CASSLSKLFQETQYF
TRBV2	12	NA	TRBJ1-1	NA	TGTGCCAGCTTTGGCGCAAACACTGAAGCTTTCTTT	CASFGANTEAFF
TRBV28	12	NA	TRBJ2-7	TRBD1	TGTGCCAGCAGTCTACAGGGGACGGCGCAGTACTTC	CASSLQGTAQYF
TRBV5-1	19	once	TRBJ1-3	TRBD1	TGCGCCAGCAGCTTGGGGGGACAGAGATACGTTTTGGCTGGAAACACCATATATTTT	CASSLGGQRYVLAGNTIYF
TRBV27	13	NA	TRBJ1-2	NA	TGTGCCAGCAGTTTAGGGGCCGGCTATGGCTACACCTTC	CASSLGAGYGYTF
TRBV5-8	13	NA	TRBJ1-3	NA	TGTGCCAGCAGCTTGGAGATTGGAAACACCATATATTTT	CASSLEIGNTIYF
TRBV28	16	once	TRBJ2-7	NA	TGTGCCAGCAGTTTTGTTGCAGCGCAAAGCTCCTACGAGCAGTACTTC	CASSFVAAQSSYEQYF
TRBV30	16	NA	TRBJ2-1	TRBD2	TGTGCCTGGAGTGCTGGACTAGCGGGAGGTCTAGATGAGCAGTTCTTC	CAWSAGLAGGLDEQFF
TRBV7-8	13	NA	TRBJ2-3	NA	TGTGCCAGCAGCTTCCCTAGCACAGATACGCAGTATTTT	CASSFPSTDTQYF
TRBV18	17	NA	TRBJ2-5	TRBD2	TGTGCCAGCTCACTACTGCCAGCGGGATGGGTGCAAGAGACCCAGTACTTC	CASSLLPAGWVQETQYF
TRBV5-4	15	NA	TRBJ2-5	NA	TGTGCCAGCAGCCGCCAGATAAGCGCACAAGAGACCCAGTACTTC	CASSRQISAQETQYF
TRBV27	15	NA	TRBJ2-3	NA	TGTGCCAGCAGTTTATGGTACCGGGGGACAGATACGCAGTATTTT	CASSLWYRGTDTQYF
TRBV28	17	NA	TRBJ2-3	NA	TGTGCCAGCAGTCCTCCCCTGGGACCGGGTTTCTGGGATACGCAGTATTTT	CASSPPLGPGFWDTQYF
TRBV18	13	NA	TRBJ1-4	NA	TGTGCCAGCTCACAGCAGGCGGGTGAAAAACTGTTTTTT	CASSQQAGEKLFF
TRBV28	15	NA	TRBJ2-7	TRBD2	TGTGCCAGCAGAACCTCTAGCGGGAGGAGGTACGAGCAGTACTTC	CASRTSSGRRYEQYF
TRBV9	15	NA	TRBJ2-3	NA	TGTGCCAGCACCCCGGTCGGGAAAAGCACAGATACGCAGTATTTT	CASTPVGKSTDTQYF
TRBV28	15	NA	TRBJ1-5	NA	TGTGCCAGCATTGGGTCTACGCGGGGGTTCGGGCCCCAGCATTTT	CASIGSTRGFGPQHF
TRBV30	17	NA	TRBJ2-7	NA	TGTGCCTGGAGGAACCCCATCAAGGAGGGTCACTCCTACGAGCAGTACTTC	CAWRNPIKEGHSYEQYF
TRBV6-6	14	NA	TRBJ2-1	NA	TGTGCCAGCAGTTACCAGGACTGGGGCAATGAGCAGTTCTTC	CASSYQDWGNEQFF
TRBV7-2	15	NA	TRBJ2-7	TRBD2	TGTGCCAGCAGCTCCGGGACTAGCGCTCCCTACGAGCAGTACTTC	CASSSGTSAPYEQYF
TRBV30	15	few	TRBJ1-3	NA	TGTGCCGGCAAGGGACCGACGGTGACTGGAAACACCATATATTTT	CAGKGPTVTGNTIYF
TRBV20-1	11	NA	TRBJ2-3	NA	TGCAGTATCGATCTCACAGATACGCAGTATTTT	CSIDLTDTQYF
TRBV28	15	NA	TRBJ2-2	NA	TGTGCCAGCAGTTTACTCCGGGCCAGGACCGGGGAGCTGTTTTTT	CASSLLRARTGELFF
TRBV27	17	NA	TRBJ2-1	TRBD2	TGTGCCAGCAGTTTATGGGCGGGAGGGGCCCAGGCCACTGAGCAGTTCTTC	CASSLWAGGAQATEQFF
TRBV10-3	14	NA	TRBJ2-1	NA	TGTGCCATAATCCGGGAGTTGGTGGACAATGAGCAGTTCTTC	CAIIRELVDNEQFF
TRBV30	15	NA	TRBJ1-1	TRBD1	TGTGCCTGCGTTTGGACAGGAGGTTTGGGCACTGAAGCTTTCTTT	CACVWTGGLGTEAFF
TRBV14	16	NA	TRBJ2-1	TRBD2	TGTGCCAGCAGCCAAGAAAACGGATTGAGCGGGACTGAGCAGTTCTTC	CASSQENGLSGTEQFF
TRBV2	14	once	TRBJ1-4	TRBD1	TGTGCCAGCGGGGGGGACAGGGGAGAAGAAAAACTGTTTTTT	CASGGDRGEEKLFF
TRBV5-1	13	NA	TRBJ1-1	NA	TGCGCCAGCAGCTTGACTCTGGGGACTGAAGCTTTCTTT	CASSLTLGTEAFF
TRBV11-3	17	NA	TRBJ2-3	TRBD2	TGTGCCAGCAGCTTAGGTGTTCCAGCGGGGCGCACAGATACGCAGTATTTT	CASSLGVPAGRTDTQYF
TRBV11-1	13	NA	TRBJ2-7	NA	TGTGCCAGCAGCCCAGGACAGTCCTACGAGCAGTACTTC	CASSPGQSYEQYF
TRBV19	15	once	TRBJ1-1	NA	TGTGCCAGTAGTATAGGGCAGGGGATGAACACTGAAGCTTTCTTT	CASSIGQGMNTEAFF
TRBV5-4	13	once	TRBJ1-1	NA	TGTGCCAGCAGCTTGGTATCGGGCACTGAAGCTTTCTTT	CASSLVSGTEAFF
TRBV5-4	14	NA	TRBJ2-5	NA	TGTGCCAGCAGCCAAGAGGGGTTGCAAGAGACCCAGTACTTC	CASSQEGLQETQYF
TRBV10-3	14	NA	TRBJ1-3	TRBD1	TGTGCCATCAAAGGACAGGGTTCTGGAAACACCATATATTTT	CAIKGQGSGNTIYF
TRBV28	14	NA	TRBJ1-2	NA	TGTGCCAGCAGTGGGGGGACCGAGGACTATGGCTACACCTTC	CASSGGTEDYGYTF
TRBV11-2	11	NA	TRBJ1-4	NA	TGTGCCAGCAGCCGTAGGGAAAAACTGTTTTTT	CASSRREKLFF
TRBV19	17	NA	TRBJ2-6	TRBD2	TGTGCCAGCCGAGACTATAGCGGGAGCTCTGGGGCCAACGTCCTGACTTTC	CASRDYSGSSGANVLTF
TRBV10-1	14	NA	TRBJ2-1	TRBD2	TGCGCCAGCACCCCGGGACTAGCGGGAACTGAGCAGTTCTTC	CASTPGLAGTEQFF
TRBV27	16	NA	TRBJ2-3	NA	TGTGCCAGCAGTTTAATCCTAGCGCCGAGCACAGATACGCAGTATTTT	CASSLILAPSTDTQYF
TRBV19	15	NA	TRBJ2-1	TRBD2	TGTGCCAGTAGTATATGGCTAGCGGGTAGGGATGAGCAGTTCTTC	CASSIWLAGRDEQFF
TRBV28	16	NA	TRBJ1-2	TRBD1	TGTGCCAGCAGCCGCCCGGCTGCGCGGACAGGCGATGGCTACACCTTC	CASSRPAARTGDGYTF
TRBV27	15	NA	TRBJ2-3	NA	TGTGCCAGCACCTCTCTACAGGGCTCCGCAGATACGCAGTATTTT	CASTSLQGSADTQYF
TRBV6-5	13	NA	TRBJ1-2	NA	TGTGCCAGCAGTGGATCAGGGTTTCATGGCTACACCTTC	CASSGSGFHGYTF
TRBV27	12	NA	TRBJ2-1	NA	TGTGCCAGCAGTTTATCTGGTGACCGTTCGTTCTTC	CASSLSGDRSFF
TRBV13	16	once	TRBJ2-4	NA	TGTGCCAGCAGCCCTCCCCCGGGGGGCAGTGGAAACATTCAGTACTTC	CASSPPPGGSGNIQYF
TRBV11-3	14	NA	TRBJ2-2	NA	TGTGCCAGCAGCTCCAGGGAAGGTACCGGGGAGCTGTTTTTT	CASSSREGTGELFF
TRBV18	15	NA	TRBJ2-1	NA	TGTGCCAGCTCACCACAAACCGGGACACCCAATGAGCAGTTCTTC	CASSPQTGTPNEQFF
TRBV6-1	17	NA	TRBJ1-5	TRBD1	TGTGCCAGCAGTGAAGATTTTGGGACAGGGGGGCCTCAGCCCCAGCATTTT	CASSEDFGTGGPQPQHF
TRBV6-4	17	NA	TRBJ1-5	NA	TGTGCCAGTCTCGGCGGAGTGACAGGATATAGCAATCAGCCCCAGCATTTT	CASLGGVTGYSNQPQHF
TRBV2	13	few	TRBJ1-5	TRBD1	TGTGCCAGCACGGGACAGAGCAATCAGCCCCAGCATTTT	CASTGQSNQPQHF
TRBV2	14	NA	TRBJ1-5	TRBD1	TGTGCCAGCAGCCGGGACAGCTCCAATCAGCCCCAGCATTTT	CASSRDSSNQPQHF
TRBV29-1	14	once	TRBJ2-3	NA	TGCAGCGTTGAAGGGTACCTTAGCACAGATACGCAGTATTTT	CSVEGYLSTDTQYF
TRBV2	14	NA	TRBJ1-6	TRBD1	TGTGCCAGCAGGGGGACAGGGAGAGGATCACCCCTCCACTTT	CASRGTGRGSPLHF
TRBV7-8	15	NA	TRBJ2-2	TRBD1	TGTGCCAGCGGCGTAGGACAGGGGTGGACCGGGGAGCTGTTTTTT	CASGVGQGWTGELFF